This TCR beta chain was obtained from a study of shared clonotypes between healthy human individuals. Study context: The composition of the donors was a couple of women and a few men aged 18 to 49. Each donor's CD8 memory used one plate, CD8 naive two, each CD4 subset three.

V trimming: 10 bases; J trimming: 4 bases; junction bases outside the gene matches: 4. From germline, CDR1 is MDHEN and CDR2 SYDVKM. This CDR3 is 13 amino acids long. This table comes from immunoSEQ multiplex PCR, and its TCRdb copy is limited to in-frame clones, with some not included. The table lists about a million clones, roughly 70% of them singletons, with about 1.5% in the top ten. General study points: With a few donors compared, 4% to 5% of naive CD4 clonotypes were shared. It was the few donors that limited the genetic and exposure-history diversity represented.

With respect to this clone: The antigen is undetermined.

The chain carries TRBV28 and TRBJ1-4, with 9 bases fitting TRBD1. This TCR derives from a man in his late teens or twenties in good health. Sequencing was done on a sample of memory CD4+ T cells sorted from blood. Subset given: CD45RA-negative fraction. This CDR3 is CATEDRGNEKLFF. The CDR3 DNA reads TGTGCCACCGAGGACAGGGGTAATGAAAAACTGTTTTTT.